This TCR beta chain was retrieved from a study of PD-1 blockade in mismatch repair-deficient tumors. A few pembrolizumab responders had their TCRs sequenced. Repertoires were generated with immunoSEQ multiplex PCR, while TCRdb's copy carries only in-frame clones and drops some. The repertoire holds approximately 130,000 clones, with roughly nine tenths as singletons. The input for sequencing was peripheral blood, taken 44 weeks after starting pembrolizumab. This TCR was recovered from an adult with mismatch repair-deficient cancer.

In nucleotides, the CDR3 is TGTGCCTGTTCGGGGGAGGGCCCTTCGGATACGCAGTATTTT. It encodes CACSGEGPSDTQYF. This chain uses TRBV30 with TRBJ2-3; 7 bases agree with TRBD2. Germline CDR1 reads GTSNPN; CDR2 reads SVGIG (reference sequence). This CDR3 has 14 residues. V trimming: 6 bases; J trimming: 6 bases; junction bases outside the gene matches: 12.